This T cell receptor (beta chain) was observed in a study of CD8 T cells in Susac syndrome. Relapsing-remitting disease, either stable or active, was present in the multiple sclerosis controls, who were treatment-naive patients. This CDR3 has 16 residues. V shed 5 bases, J shed 1 base, and the junction held 7 bases outside the gene matches. cDNA came from roughly 0.53 to 1 ug RNA primed by random hexamers. immunoSEQ multiplex PCR amplified TCR beta CDR3 across 54 Vbeta, 13 Jbeta. Using its own MiXCR run on the immunoSEQ multiplex PCR reads, TCRdb lists one record per CDR3 protein. The sample contains roughly 330,000 distinct CDR3 sequences, 92% of which appear only once.

The rearrangement joins TRBV12-3 or TRBV12-4 to TRBJ2-7; 11 nucleotides align to TRBD2. This sequence was found in a human donor with multiple sclerosis. The source material was CD4+ T cells from PBMCs. In nucleotides, the CDR3 is TGTGCCAGCAGTCCGGGGACTAGCGGAGGGTCCTACGAGCAGTACTTC. It is translated as CASSPGTSGGSYEQYF.